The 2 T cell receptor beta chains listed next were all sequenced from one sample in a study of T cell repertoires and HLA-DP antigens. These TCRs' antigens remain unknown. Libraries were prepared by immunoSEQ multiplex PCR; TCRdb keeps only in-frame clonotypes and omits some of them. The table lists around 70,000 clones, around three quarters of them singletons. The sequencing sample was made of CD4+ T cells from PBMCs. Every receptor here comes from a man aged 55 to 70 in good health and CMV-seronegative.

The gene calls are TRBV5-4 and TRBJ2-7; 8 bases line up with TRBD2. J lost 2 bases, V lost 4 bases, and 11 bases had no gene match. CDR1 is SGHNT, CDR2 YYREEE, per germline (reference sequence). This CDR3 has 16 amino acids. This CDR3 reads CASSPLGLVSPYEQYV. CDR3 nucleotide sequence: TGTGCCAGCAGCCCCCTGGGACTAGTGAGTCCCTACGAGCAGTACGTC.

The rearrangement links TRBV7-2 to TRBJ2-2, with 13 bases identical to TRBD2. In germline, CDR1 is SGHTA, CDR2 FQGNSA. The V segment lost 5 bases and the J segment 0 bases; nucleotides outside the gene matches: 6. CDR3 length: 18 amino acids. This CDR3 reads CASSPRLAGGTNTGELFF. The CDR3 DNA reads TGTGCCAGCAGCCCAAGACTAGCGGGGGGTACGAACACCGGGGAGCTGTTTTTT.